This T cell receptor (beta chain) appears in the sequencing data of a study of regulatory T cells in long-lasting Graves disease. Study overall: By definition, persistent Graves' disease involved antithyroid drugs for over 5 years alongside positive TSH receptor antibodies.

Both iRepertoire HTBI primers and Arm-PCR of CDR3 regions were used to build the TCR beta libraries. One entry per CDR3 protein results from TCRdb running MiXCR on the multiplex PCR reads. The table records 500,000 to 800,000 distinct CDR3 sequences, around 30% of them present only once. Sample time point: persistent/refractory GD, antithyroid drugs over 5 years with positive TRAb. The TCR library was made from RNA extracted from PBMCs. The starting material was peripheral blood mononuclear cells (PBMCs), obtained when the disease was refractory, from a patient treated with antithyroid drugs. This receptor was identified in a female donor with Graves disease.

The DNA of the CDR3 is TGTGCCAGCCTTTCACCCCAGGGGACCCAGCATTTT. Its translation: CASLSPQGTQHF. J is TRBJ1-5 and V is TRBV19; D possibly corresponds to TRBD1 (6 bases). Trimming pared 9 bases from V and 11 bases from J, leaving 17 bases between. Germline V gene data show CDR1 as LNHDA and CDR2 as SQIVND (reference sequence). The CDR3 is 12 residues long.